These 22 T cell receptor beta chains came from one sample sequenced in a study of T cells of healthy individuals. TCRdb passed the 5' RACE reads through MiXCR, listing each CDR3 protein once. Of just over 40,000 distinct CDR3 sequences listed, 4.5% are singletons. The receptors come from a human donor in good health.

This clonotype was seen repeatedly, ten times or more. The chain couples TRBV10-3 to TRBJ1-6; TRBD1 is a possible D gene (6 bases). This CDR3 has 13 residues. Germline V gene data show CDR1 as ENHRY and CDR2 as SYGVKD. Between the trimmed V and J ends, which lost 6 bases and 6 bases, there was a span of 9 bases. The DNA for the CDR3 is TGTGCCATCAGCACAGGGTCTAATTCACCCCTCCACTTT. Protein sequence: CAISTGSNSPLHF.

By its share, this clonotype is medium-sized. The rearrangement joins TRBV6-4 to TRBJ2-3; TRBD2 matches 10 bases. This CDR3 has 14 residues. Germline CDR1 MRHNA, CDR2 SNTAGT. With V trimmed by 5 bases and J by 2 bases, 1 base remained unmatched. The CDR3 region is CASSSGGATDTQYF. CDR3 nucleotides: TGTGCCAGCAGTAGCGGGGGGGCCACAGATACGCAGTATTTT.

This chain links TRBV7-9 with TRBJ1-1, with D unclear. The CDR3 runs to 12 residues. Trimming left V 5 bases short and J 6 bases short, with 10 bases between. The V gene's germline CDR1 is SEHNR and CDR2 FQNEAQ (reference sequence). This chain's CDR3 is CASSKETPEAFF. The CDR3, as DNA: TGTGCCAGCAGCAAGGAGACACCTGAAGCTTTCTTT.

This chain uses TRBV7-3 with TRBJ2-1, with D hard to call. The CDR3 is 15 residues long. CDR1 SGHTA and CDR2 FQGTGA come from the germline V gene. V was pared by 2 bases and J by 4 bases, with 12 bases between. The CDR3 DNA reads as TGTGCCAGCAGCTTAGGCCTTTCTTCTTACAATGAGCAGTTCTTC. Translating gives CASSLGLSSYNEQFF. Filled out from reference TRBV7-3 and TRBJ2-1, the complete variable domain reads GAGVSQTPSNKVTEKGKYVELRCDPISGHTALYWYRQSLGQGPEFLIYFQGTGAADDSGLPNDRFFAVRPEGSVSTLKIQRTERGDSAVYLCASSLGLSSYNEQFFGPGTRLTVL.

This clonotype occurred many times. The rearrangement links TRBV5-1 to TRBJ2-3; either TRBD1 or TRBD2 may fit D (5 bases each). The CDR3 is 15 amino acids. In germline, CDR1 is SGHRS, CDR2 YFSETQ. Trimming shortened V by 2 bases and J by 5 bases, and 15 bases separated the two germline ends. The CDR3 region is CASSLMGRIEDTQYF. The DNA for the CDR3 is TGCGCCAGCAGCTTAATGGGACGAATAGAAGATACGCAGTATTTT.

This clonotype was counted at least ten times. V is TRBV13 and J is TRBJ1-2; D is possibly TRBD1 (5 bases). Per the germline V gene, CDR1 is PRHDT and CDR2 is FYEKMQ (reference sequence). The ends were cut back, 3 bases at V and 7 bases at J, with 33 bases in the middle. The CDR3 totals 20 residues. The CDR3 nucleotides read TGTGCCAGCAGCTTTCAAGTCCCGACAAGACAGTCTATCGAGAGGGGTGGCTACACCTTC. Residues: CASSFQVPTRQSIERGGYTF.

This clonotype has ten or more counts. The J gene is TRBJ2-1, the V gene TRBV5-6, with D possibly being TRBD2 (5 bases). CDR3 size: 13 residues. Germline V lookup: CDR1 SGHDT, CDR2 YYEEEE. Trimming left V 0 bases short and J 8 bases short, with 9 bases between. DNA of the CDR3: TGTGCCAGCAGCTTGGGAGGGATGGATGAGCAGTTCTTC. It specifies CASSLGGMDEQFF.

This clonotype was seen many times. The chain carries TRBV20-1 and TRBJ1-1; 10 bases are shared with TRBD1. The CDR3 is 13 residues long. V gave up 6 bases and J gave up 1 base; unmatched junction bases: 2. Germline loops: CDR1 DFQATT, CDR2 SNEGSKA (reference sequence). The CDR3 here is CSARQGANTEAFF. CDR3 DNA sequence: TGCAGTGCGAGACAGGGGGCGAACACTGAAGCTTTCTTT.

This clonotype was recorded many times. V and J are TRBV19 and TRBJ2-7; TRBD1 might be the D (5 bases). Germline CDR1 and CDR2: LNHDA and SQIVND (reference sequence). The CDR3 spans 13 residues. Between the trimmed V and J ends, which lost 4 bases and 5 bases, there was a span of 12 bases. The CDR3 DNA reads TGTGCCAGTAGTACTCAGGGTGGGAACGAGCAGTACTTC. Translating gives CASSTQGGNEQYF.

Many counts were recorded for this clonotype. The chain links TRBV6-1 to TRBJ1-1; D unresolved. The germline V gene has CDR1 MNHNS and CDR2 SASEGT. The length of the CDR3 is 13 residues. V was cut by 7 bases and J by 3 bases, with 12 bases left in between. Written as DNA, the CDR3 is TGTGCCAGCAACCAACAGACCGACACTGAAGCTTTCTTT. Translated: CASNQQTDTEAFF.

V gene TRBV5-1 combines with J gene TRBJ2-6; D gene unclear. V was shortened by 0 bases and J by 2 bases, with 9 bases between the two germline ends. The CDR3 runs 16 residues. CDR1 and CDR2 (germline): SGHRS, YFSETQ. The DNA for the CDR3 is TGCGCCAGCAGCTTGGTCAGAGGAACTGGGGCCAACGTCCTGACTTTC. This translates into CASSLVRGTGANVLTF.

This clonotype was observed at least ten times. The J gene is TRBJ2-1, the V gene TRBV6-1; D call uncertain. V was pared by 4 bases and J by 7 bases, with 11 bases between. The length of the CDR3 is 13 residues. Germline V CDR1 and CDR2: MNHNS, SASEGT. The CDR3 sequence: CASSALGLNEQFF. CDR3 in DNA: TGTGCCAGCAGTGCACTGGGGTTGAATGAGCAGTTCTTC.

This clonotype was seen ten or more times. The J gene is TRBJ2-7, the V gene TRBV6-2 or TRBV6-3; D is undetermined. The CDR3 consists of 15 residues. V lost 2 bases to trimming and J lost 0 bases, with 11 bases between them. Germline CDR1 is MNHEY and CDR2 is SVGEGT. The CDR3 region is CASSYAPRSSYEQYF. The CDR3 nucleotides read TGTGCCAGCAGTTACGCGCCGCGGAGCTCCTACGAGCAGTACTTC.

This clonotype was observed many times. J is TRBJ2-3 and V is TRBV11-1, with D hard to call. Germline loops: CDR1 SGHAT, CDR2 FQDESV (reference sequence). This CDR3 has 14 residues. Between the trimmed V and J ends, which lost 1 base and 0 bases, there was a span of 5 bases. The chain's CDR3 is CASSLGRSTDTQYF. CDR3 coding DNA: TGTGCCAGCAGCTTAGGGCGGAGCACAGATACGCAGTATTTT.

Ten or more counts support this clonotype. V gene TRBV12-3 or TRBV12-4 combines with J gene TRBJ1-1; possible D gene TRBD1, 6 bases. Trimming stripped 6 bases from V and 6 bases from J, with 14 bases between. The CDR3 consists of 13 residues. The CDR3 sequence: CASSLGGVAEAFF. DNA for the CDR3: TGTGCCAGCAGCCTAGGGGGGGTGGCTGAAGCTTTCTTT.

This chain joins TRBV5-1 and TRBJ1-1, with D perhaps matching TRBD1 (6 bases). Between the trimmed V and J ends, which lost 4 bases and 4 bases, there was a span of 17 bases. The length of the CDR3 is 15 residues. Per the germline V gene, CDR1 is SGHRS and CDR2 is YFSETQ. The CDR3 DNA reads as TGCGCCAGCAGCCCCCAAGCGGGGGCGGCCACTGAAGCTTTCTTT. Residues: CASSPQAGAATEAFF.

This clonotype was observed at least ten times. The genes are TRBV20-1 and TRBJ2-7, with D uncertain. The CDR3 is 11 residues long. Germline V gene lookup returns CDR1 DFQATT and CDR2 SNEGSKA (reference sequence). Trimming removed 3 bases from V and 9 bases from J, with 12 bases in between. Written as DNA, the CDR3 is TGCAGTGCTAGTTTAGGCCCTAGGCAGTACTTC. Translating gives CSASLGPRQYF.

This clonotype was detected ten times or more. This chain joins TRBV7-9 and TRBJ2-6; 9 nucleotides align to TRBD1. Germline V gene sequence: CDR1 SEHNR, CDR2 FQNEAQ (reference sequence). This CDR3 is 17 amino acids long. Trimming took 4 bases from V and 0 from J; bases not matched to a gene: 4. CDR3: CASSWTGVRSGANVLTF. The CDR3, as DNA: TGTGCCAGCAGCTGGACAGGGGTGCGCTCTGGGGCCAACGTCCTGACTTTC.

This clonotype was observed at least ten times. The chain joins TRBV4-1 to TRBJ1-4; D unresolved. CDR1 and CDR2 from the germline V gene are MGHRA and YSYEKL. The CDR3 contains 15 residues. The V and J ends lost 0 bases and 0 bases respectively, with 5 bases between them. DNA of the CDR3: TGCGCCAGCAGCCAAGAGGGCACAACTAATGAAAAACTGTTTTTT. Translation: CASSQEGTTNEKLFF.

This clonotype was counted many times. The V and J genes are TRBV7-9 and TRBJ2-3; TRBD1 aligns across 7 bases. The CDR3 contains 14 residues. V shed 3 bases, J shed 1 base, and the junction held 1 base outside the gene matches. The germline V gene encodes CDR1 SEHNR and CDR2 FQNEAQ (reference sequence). The CDR3 protein is CASSFDRGTDTQYF. The CDR3 DNA is TGTGCCAGCAGCTTCGACAGGGGCACAGATACGCAGTATTTT. Combining the CDR3 with reference TRBV7-9 and TRBJ2-3 gives the whole variable domain DTGVSQNPRHKITKRGQNVTFRCDPISEHNRLYWYRQTLGQGPEFLTYFQNEAQLEKSRLLSDRFSAERPKGSFSTLEIQRTEQGDSAMYLCASSFDRGTDTQYFGPGTRLTVL.

This clonotype was counted at least ten times. V and J are TRBV6-6 and TRBJ2-7; no reliable D call. The CDR3 has 15 amino acids. The V end was cut by 4 bases, the J end by 4 bases, with 17 bases between. Germline V lookup: CDR1 MNHNY, CDR2 SVGAGI (reference sequence). The CDR3 bases are TGTGCCAGCAGTTTTTTTTCAGCAATGGGGTACGAGCAGTACTTC. It translates to CASSFFSAMGYEQYF.

This clonotype was counted ten times or more. This chain connects TRBV27 to TRBJ1-1; D is uncertain. Trimming pared 6 bases from V and 4 bases from J, leaving 18 bases between. This CDR3 has 15 residues. Germline-derived CDR1 and CDR2 are MNHEY and SMNVEV (reference sequence). The CDR3: CASSPLTAGGTEAFF. The DNA of the CDR3 is TGTGCCAGCAGCCCCCTCACAGCCGGAGGCACTGAAGCTTTCTTT.